These 7 T cell receptor beta chains were all obtained from the same sample, sequenced in a study of OX40 agonist ivuxolimab in advanced cancers. Library method: the immunoSEQ multiplex PCR assay. This is the immuneACCESS table as TCRdb keeps it, with only in-frame sequences that have V and J called. A part of the clones is gone; compared with another copy, unresolved V genes explain less than half, and the rest is unexplained. Counted in this sample were under 15,000 clones; about 87% of them appeared once. 20% to 30% of the sample belongs to the ten largest clones. The sequenced sample was CD4+ or CD8+ T cells sorted from blood, obtained in a trial of the OX40 agonist ivuxolimab. All receptors come from an adult with an advanced solid tumor such as melanoma, head and neck, liver or kidney cancer.

This chain uses TRBV4-1 with TRBJ1-5; possible D gene TRBD1, 5 bases. Trimming cost V 0 bases and J 0 bases, with 6 bases left between them. This CDR3 is 15 amino acids long. The germline gives CDR1 MGHRA, CDR2 YSYEKL. CDR3 residues: CASSQDQGSNQPQHF. The CDR3 nucleotides are TGCGCCAGCAGCCAAGATCAGGGTAGCAATCAGCCCCAGCATTTT.

This chain uses TRBV4-2 with TRBJ2-1; D may be TRBD1 (5 bases). Germline CDR1 is LGHNA and CDR2 is YNFKEQ. CDR3 length: 15 amino acids. Deletions cut 1 base from V and 9 bases from J, with 16 bases between. The CDR3 spells CASSQGQGFLVEQFF. The CDR3, as DNA: TGTGCCAGCAGCCAAGGGCAGGGTTTCTTGGTTGAGCAGTTCTTC.

V usage is TRBV7-8 and J usage is TRBJ2-7; D not certain. Trimming pared 1 base from V and 3 bases from J, leaving 10 bases between. Germline V CDR1 and CDR2: SGHVS, FQNEAQ. This CDR3 is 14 amino acids long. CDR3 protein: CASSLGLGFYEQYF. The CDR3 DNA reads TGTGCCAGCAGCTTAGGTCTCGGATTCTACGAGCAGTACTTC.

CDR3 DNA: TGTGCCAGCAGCTTAGATCAGGGACAGGGGGTTTATTCACCCCTCCACTTT. Translation: CASSLDQGQGVYSPLHF. The chain employs TRBV11-1 and TRBJ1-6; 11 bases fit TRBD1. The germline V gene encodes CDR1 SGHAT and CDR2 FQDESV (reference sequence). The J segment lost 8 bases and the V segment lost 1 base, leaving 7 bases of the junction unmatched. CDR3 length equals 17 residues.

This clone was counted between two and nine times. The CDR3 loop is CASSPGQGSGELFF. The CDR3 nucleotides are TGTGCCAGTAGTCCAGGACAGGGGAGCGGGGAGCTGTTTTTT. The chain couples TRBV19 to TRBJ2-2, with TRBD1 matching over 9 bases. CDR1 and CDR2 from the germline V gene are LNHDA and SQIVND (reference sequence). Germline trimming cut 5 bases from V and 7 bases from J; bases unmatched to any gene: 5. The CDR3 extends over 14 amino acids.

The CDR3 is CASSEGASSYEQYF. The CDR3 region has the DNA TGTGCCAGCAGTGAGGGGGCTAGCTCCTACGAGCAGTACTTC. J is TRBJ2-7 and V is TRBV6-1; D possibly corresponds to TRBD1 (6 bases). The germline CDR1 and CDR2 sequences are MNHNS and SASEGT. With 3 bases removed from V and 0 bases from J, the gap between germline ends came to 9 bases. The CDR3 covers 14 residues.

J is TRBJ2-1 and V is TRBV7-3, with 7 nucleotides matching TRBD2. J was trimmed by 9 bases and V by 5 bases; bases with no gene match: 7. The germline gives CDR1 SGHTA, CDR2 FQGTGA. The length of the CDR3 is 13 residues. CDR3 DNA: TGTGCCAGCAGCAGTGGACTAGGCGGTGAGCAGTTCTTC. Translation gives CASSSGLGGEQFF.